This T cell receptor (beta chain) was retrieved from a study of T-cell reconstitution after alpha-beta-depleted transplantation in children. Unique molecular identifiers were incorporated into the prepared TCRbeta library. TCRdb fed the PCR reads into MiXCR, producing one record per CDR3 protein. The table has about 370,000 distinct CDR3 sequences, over 20% seen once. Germline V gene sequence: CDR1 MGHRA, CDR2 YSYEKL. The CDR3 contains 14 residues. Deletions cut 0 bases from V and 5 bases from J, with 11 bases between. J is TRBJ2-7 and V is TRBV4-1; tentatively, D is TRBD2 (5 bases). Sequencing used PBMCs from the stem cell graft donor, obtained from the stem cell graft. This TCR was sampled from a human donor who donated a stem cell graft to a child with acute myeloid leukemia. CDR3 nucleotide sequence: TGCGCCAGCAGCCAAGATGGAGGAGGCGACGAGCAGTACTTC. Amino acid sequence: CASSQDGGGDEQYF.